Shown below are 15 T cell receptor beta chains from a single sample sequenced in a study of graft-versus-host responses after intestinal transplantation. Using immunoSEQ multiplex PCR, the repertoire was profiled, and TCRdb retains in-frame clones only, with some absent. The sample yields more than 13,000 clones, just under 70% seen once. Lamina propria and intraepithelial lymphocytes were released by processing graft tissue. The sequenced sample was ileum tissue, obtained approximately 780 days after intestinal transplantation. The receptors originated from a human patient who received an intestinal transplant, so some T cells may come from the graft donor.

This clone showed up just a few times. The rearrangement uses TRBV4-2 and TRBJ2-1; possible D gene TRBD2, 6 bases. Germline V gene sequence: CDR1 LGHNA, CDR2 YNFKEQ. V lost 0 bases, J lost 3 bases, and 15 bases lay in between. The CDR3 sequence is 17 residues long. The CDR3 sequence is CASSQDKEGGHYNEQFF. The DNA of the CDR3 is TGTGCCAGCAGCCAAGATAAGGAGGGAGGACACTACAATGAGCAGTTCTTC.

The CDR3 region is CASSEGQNYGYTF. CDR3 coding DNA: TGTGCCAGCAGTGAAGGGCAAAACTATGGCTACACCTTC. This chain connects TRBV6-1 to TRBJ1-2; D gene unclear. Germline CDR1 is MNHNS and CDR2 is SASEGT. The CDR3 runs to 13 residues. Deletions cut 1 base from V and 2 bases from J, with 5 bases between.

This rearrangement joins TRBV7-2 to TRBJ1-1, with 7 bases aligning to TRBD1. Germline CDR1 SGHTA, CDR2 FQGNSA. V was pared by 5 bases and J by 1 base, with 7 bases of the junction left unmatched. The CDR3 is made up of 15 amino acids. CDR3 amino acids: CASSIHRGGNTEAFF. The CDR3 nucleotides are TGTGCCAGCAGCATCCACAGGGGCGGGAACACTGAAGCTTTCTTT.

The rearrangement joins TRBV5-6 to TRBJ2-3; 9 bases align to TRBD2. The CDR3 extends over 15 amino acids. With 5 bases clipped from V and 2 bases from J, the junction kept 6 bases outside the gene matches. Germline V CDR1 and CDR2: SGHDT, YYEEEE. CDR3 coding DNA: TGTGCCAGCAGGAAGACTAGCGGATACACAGATACGCAGTATTTT. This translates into CASRKTSGYTDTQYF.

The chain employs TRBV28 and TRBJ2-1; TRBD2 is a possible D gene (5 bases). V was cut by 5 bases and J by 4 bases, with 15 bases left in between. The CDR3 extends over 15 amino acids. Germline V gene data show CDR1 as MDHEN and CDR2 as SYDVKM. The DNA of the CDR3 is TGTGCCAGCAGTCCTAGCAAGAAGGTTTACAATGAGCAGTTCTTC. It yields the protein CASSPSKKVYNEQFF.

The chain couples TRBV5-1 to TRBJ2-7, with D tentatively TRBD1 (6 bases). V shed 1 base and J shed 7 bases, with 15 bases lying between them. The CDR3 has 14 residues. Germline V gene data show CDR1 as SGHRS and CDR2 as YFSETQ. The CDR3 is CASSLIQGPPEQYF. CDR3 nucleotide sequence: TGCGCCAGCAGCTTGATTCAGGGGCCTCCGGAGCAGTACTTC.

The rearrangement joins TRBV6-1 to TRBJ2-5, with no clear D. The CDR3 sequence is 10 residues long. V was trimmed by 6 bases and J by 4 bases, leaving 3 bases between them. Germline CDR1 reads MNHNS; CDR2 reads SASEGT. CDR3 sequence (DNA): TGTGCCAGCAGGGGAGAGACCCAGTACTTC. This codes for CASRGETQYF.

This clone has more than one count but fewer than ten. CDR3 residues: CATPFVGVPNTGELFF. DNA for the CDR3: TGTGCCACCCCCTTCGTCGGGGTCCCCAACACCGGGGAGCTGTTTTTT. The chain employs TRBV9 and TRBJ2-2; D may be TRBD2 (5 bases). Per the germline V gene, CDR1 is SGDLS and CDR2 is YYNGEE. Trimming took off 9 bases at V and 2 bases at J, with 20 bases between the two ends. This CDR3 is built from 16 residues. The full variable domain, rest sourced from reference TRBV9 and TRBJ2-2, is DSGVTQTPKHLITATGQRVTLRCSPRSGDLSVYWYQQSLDQGLQFLIQYYNGEERAKGNILERFSAQQFPDLHSELNLSSLELGDSALYFCATPFVGVPNTGELFFGEGSRLTVL.

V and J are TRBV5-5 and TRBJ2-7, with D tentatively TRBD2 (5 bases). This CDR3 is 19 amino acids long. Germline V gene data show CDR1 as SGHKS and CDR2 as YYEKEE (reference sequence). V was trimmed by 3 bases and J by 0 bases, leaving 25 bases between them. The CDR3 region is CASSWRHRAAPTSSYEQYF. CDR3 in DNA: TGTGCCAGCAGCTGGAGGCATCGGGCAGCCCCTACAAGCTCCTACGAGCAGTACTTC.

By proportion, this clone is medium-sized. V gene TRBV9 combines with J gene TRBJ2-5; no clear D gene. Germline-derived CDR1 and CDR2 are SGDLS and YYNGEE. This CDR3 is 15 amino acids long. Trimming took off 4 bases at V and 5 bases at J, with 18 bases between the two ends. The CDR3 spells CASSPQLNSIETQYF. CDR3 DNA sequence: TGTGCCAGCAGCCCACAACTGAACTCCATCGAGACCCAGTACTTC.

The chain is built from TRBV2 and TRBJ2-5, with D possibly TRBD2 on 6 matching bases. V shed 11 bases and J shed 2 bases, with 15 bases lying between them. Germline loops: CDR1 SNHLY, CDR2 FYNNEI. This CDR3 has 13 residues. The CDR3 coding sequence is TGTGCCGAGAAGGGGAGGCTTCAAGAGACCCAGTACTTC. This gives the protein CAEKGRLQETQYF.

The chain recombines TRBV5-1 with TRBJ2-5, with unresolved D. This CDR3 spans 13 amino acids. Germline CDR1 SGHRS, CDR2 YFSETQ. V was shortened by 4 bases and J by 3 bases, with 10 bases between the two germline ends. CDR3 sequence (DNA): TGCGCCAGCAGCCCTGGGGTGGAAGAGACCCAGTACTTC. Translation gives CASSPGVEETQYF.

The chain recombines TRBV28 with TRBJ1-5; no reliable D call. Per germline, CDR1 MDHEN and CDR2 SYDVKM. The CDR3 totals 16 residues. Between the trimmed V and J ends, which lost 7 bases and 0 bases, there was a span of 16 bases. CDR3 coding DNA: TGTGCCAGCACCCCAAAGGGAGGCTTTAGCAATCAGCCCCAGCATTTT. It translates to CASTPKGGFSNQPQHF.

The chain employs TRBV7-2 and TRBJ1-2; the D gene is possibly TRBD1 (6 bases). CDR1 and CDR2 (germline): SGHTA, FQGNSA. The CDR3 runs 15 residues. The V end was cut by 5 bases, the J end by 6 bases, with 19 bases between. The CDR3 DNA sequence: TGTGCCAGCAGCCCATATTATACAGGGATCGATGGCTACACCTTC. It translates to CASSPYYTGIDGYTF. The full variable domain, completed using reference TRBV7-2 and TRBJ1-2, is GAGVSQSPSNKVTEKGKDVELRCDPISGHTALYWYRQSLGQGLEFLIYFQGNSAPDKSGLPSDRFSAERTGGSVSTLTIQRTQQEDSAVYLCASSPYYTGIDGYTFGSGTRLTVV.

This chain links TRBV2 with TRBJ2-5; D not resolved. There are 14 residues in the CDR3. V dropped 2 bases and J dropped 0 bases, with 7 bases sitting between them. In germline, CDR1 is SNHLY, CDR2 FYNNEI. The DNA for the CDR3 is TGTGCCAGCAGTGAATTTACGGACCAAGAGACCCAGTACTTC. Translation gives CASSEFTDQETQYF.